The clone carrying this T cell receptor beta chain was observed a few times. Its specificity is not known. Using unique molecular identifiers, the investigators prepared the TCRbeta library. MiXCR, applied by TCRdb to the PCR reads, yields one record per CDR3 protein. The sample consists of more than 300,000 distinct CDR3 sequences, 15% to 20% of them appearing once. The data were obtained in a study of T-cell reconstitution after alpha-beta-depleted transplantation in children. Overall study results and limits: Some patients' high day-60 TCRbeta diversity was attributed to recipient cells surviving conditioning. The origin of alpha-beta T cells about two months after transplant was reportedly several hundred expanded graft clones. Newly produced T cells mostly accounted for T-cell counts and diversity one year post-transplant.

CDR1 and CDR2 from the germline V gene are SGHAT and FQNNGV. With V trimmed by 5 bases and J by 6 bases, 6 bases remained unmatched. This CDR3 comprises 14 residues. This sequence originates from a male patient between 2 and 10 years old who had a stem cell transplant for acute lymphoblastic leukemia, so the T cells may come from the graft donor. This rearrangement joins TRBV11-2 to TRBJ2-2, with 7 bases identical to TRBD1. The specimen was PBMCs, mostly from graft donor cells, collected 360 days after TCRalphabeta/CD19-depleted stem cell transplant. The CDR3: CASSPRQGSGELFF. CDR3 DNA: TGTGCCAGCAGCCCCAGACAGGGCTCCGGGGAGCTGTTTTTT.